These 9 T cell receptor beta chains came from one sample sequenced in a study of shared clonotypes between healthy human individuals. The table came from immunoSEQ multiplex PCR; TCRdb's copy has only in-frame clones and leaves some out. The sample shows under 2,500,000 clones, approximately 94% of them seen only once. The sample consisted of naive CD4+ T cells sorted from blood. The subset here: CD45RA+ positively selected. The receptor source for this set is a man aged 18 to 35 in good health.

As to this clone: The same CDR3 also results from other DNA sequences found in this sample. The J gene is TRBJ2-7, the V gene TRBV5-4; the D is unclear. From germline, CDR1 is SGHNT and CDR2 YYREEE (reference sequence). Between the trimmed V and J ends, which lost 1 base and 3 bases, there was a span of 11 bases. CDR3 length: 14 residues. The CDR3 loop reads CASSLPGFSYEQYF. In DNA form, the CDR3 reads TGTGCCAGCAGCTTGCCGGGCTTTAGCTACGAGCAGTACTTC.

The chain uses TRBV6-5 and TRBJ1-2; a weak D match, TRBD1 (6 bases). Looked up from germline, CDR1 is MNHEY and CDR2 is SVGAGI. The V and J ends lost 8 bases and 5 bases respectively, with 21 bases between them. The CDR3 has 15 residues. The CDR3 nucleotides read TGTGCCAGCTCCCGTGAGCCAGGGGAGATTTATGGCTACACCTTC. Translation: CASSREPGEIYGYTF.

V usage is TRBV11-1 and J usage is TRBJ2-2; 8 bases align to TRBD1. This CDR3 has 17 amino acids. J lost 7 bases, V lost 5 bases, and 15 bases had no gene match. Per the germline V gene, CDR1 is SGHAT and CDR2 is FQDESV (reference sequence). CDR3 loop: CASSLIGQGLRGGELFF. Written as DNA, the CDR3 is TGTGCCAGCAGCCTCATCGGACAGGGTCTTAGGGGCGGGGAGCTGTTTTTT. Using reference TRBV11-1 and TRBJ2-2 for the parts outside the CDR3, the full variable domain is EAEVAQSPRYKITEKSQAVAFWCDPISGHATLYWYRQILGQGPELLVQFQDESVVDDSQLPKDRFSAERLKGVDSTLKIQPAELGDSAMYLCASSLIGQGLRGGELFFGEGSRLTVL.

The gene calls are TRBV4-1 and TRBJ2-4, with TRBD2 matching over 9 bases. The V gene end was trimmed by 1 base and the J gene end by 5 bases; junction bases not matched to a gene: 12. Germline-derived CDR1 and CDR2 are MGHRA and YSYEKL. This CDR3 has 18 amino acids. The DNA for the CDR3 is TGCGCCAGCAGCCAAGTCCAAGCGGGAGGTTTCCGTGAAAACATTCAGTACTTC. Its translation: CASSQVQAGGFRENIQYF.

The gene calls are TRBV10-1 and TRBJ2-7; tentatively, D is TRBD1 or TRBD2 (5 bases each). V was pared by 4 bases and J by 0 bases, with 16 bases between. This CDR3 has 16 amino acids. The germline gives CDR1 WNHNN, CDR2 SYGVQD (reference sequence). In DNA form, the CDR3 reads TGCGCCAGCAGTGCGTCCCCGGGGCTTAGCTCCTACGAGCAGTACTTC. It yields the protein CASSASPGLSSYEQYF.

This chain connects TRBV19 to TRBJ1-2, with D maybe TRBD1 (6 bases). Germline CDR1 and CDR2: LNHDA and SQIVND (reference sequence). The germline V and J ends were trimmed by 6 bases and 2 bases, with 16 bases remaining between them. The CDR3 is made up of 15 amino acids. Written as DNA, the CDR3 is TGTGCCAGTAGCAACCCCGGTGGGGGCAACTATGGCTACACCTTC. It translates to CASSNPGGGNYGYTF.

The chain uses TRBV2 and TRBJ1-6; 7 positions agree with TRBD1. The CDR3 loop spans 15 amino acids. Germline V gene sequence: CDR1 SNHLY, CDR2 FYNNEI. V lost 4 bases and J lost 10; bases outside the gene matches: 10. The CDR3, as DNA: TGTGCCAGCAGTGGAGGGACAGCTTCGGGGTCACCCCTCCACTTT. Translated, it gives CASSGGTASGSPLHF.

This sequence joins TRBV30 and TRBJ2-7; TRBD1 matches 10 bases. V lost 0 bases, J lost 1 base, and 6 bases stayed unmatched. CDR1 GTSNPN and CDR2 SVGIG come from the germline V gene (reference sequence). CDR3 length: 16 amino acids. Here the CDR3 reads CAWSVHGGQGSYEQYF. DNA of the CDR3: TGTGCCTGGAGTGTACACGGGGGACAGGGGTCCTACGAGCAGTACTTC.

This rearrangement joins TRBV4-2 to TRBJ2-3; 15 nucleotides align to TRBD2. Germline lookup yields CDR1 LGHNA and CDR2 YNFKEQ. The CDR3 totals 17 residues. V was clipped by 3 bases and J by 3 bases; unmatched bases: 4. The CDR3 coding sequence is TGTGCCAGCAGCCAGGACGGGACTAGCGGGGGGACAGATACGCAGTATTTT. It yields the protein CASSQDGTSGGTDTQYF.